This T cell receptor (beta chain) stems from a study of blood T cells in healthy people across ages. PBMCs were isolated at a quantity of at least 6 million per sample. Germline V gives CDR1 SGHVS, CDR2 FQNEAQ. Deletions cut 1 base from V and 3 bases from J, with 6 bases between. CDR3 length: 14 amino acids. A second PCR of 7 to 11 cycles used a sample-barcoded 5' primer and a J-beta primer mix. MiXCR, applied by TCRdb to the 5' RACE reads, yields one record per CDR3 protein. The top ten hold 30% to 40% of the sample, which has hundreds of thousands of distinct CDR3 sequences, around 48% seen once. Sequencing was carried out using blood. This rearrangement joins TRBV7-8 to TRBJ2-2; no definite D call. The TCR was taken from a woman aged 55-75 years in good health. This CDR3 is CASSLGTDTGELFF. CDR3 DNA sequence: TGTGCCAGCAGCTTAGGAACAGACACCGGGGAGCTGTTTTTT.